This T cell receptor (beta chain) emerged from a study of T cell repertoires in urothelial bladder cancer (dated by TCRdb to the late 2010s). About the full investigation: Of the roughly 12 resected lesions, three were clinical stage cT0, three were cTa, three were cT1 and three were cT2 or greater. The study compared TCR repertoire clonality in bladder tumors with that in benign bladder inflammation. A total of some eleven patients who had bladder lesions and were undergoing transurethral resection were prospectively identified. About a dozen resected bladder lesions were studied, comprising urothelial carcinoma (UC+) and benign (UC-) specimens. What the research found in general, with its limitations: In carcinoma specimens a single T-cell clone made up as much as 17% of infiltrating lymphocytes, compared with roughly 1.8% in benign specimens. Median tumor infiltrating lymphocyte percentage was less than 2.5% in carcinoma specimens and about 13% in benign specimens. Urothelial carcinoma specimens had fewer T cells than benign specimens, with medians of about 5,800 and 28,000.

This clone was recorded only once. Its antigen is not yet known. No quality values exist for individual bases; no much larger clone is one base distant. V is pruned by 7 bases and J by 0 bases, leaving 11 bases of the junction without a gene match. Spanning cysteine to phenylalanine, the CDR3 consists of 17 amino acids. Left in the record is the CDR3 DNA by itself, 51 bases read in frame from the first base. Reading the germline V gene (reference sequence) gives CDR1 LNHDA and CDR2 SQIVND. Resected bladder lesions that lacked urothelial carcinoma were classed as benign (UC-) specimens. Bladder lesion specimens were collected at transurethral resection and stored at -80C. DNA was isolated from bladder specimens obtained during transurethral resection. The TCR beta chain CDR3 region was sequenced with the immunoSEQ assay. Per the authors' processing: For every specimen, the T-cell fraction, clonal dominance and maximum TCR clone frequency were calculated. TCRdb took this table from immuneACCESS and kept in-frame rearrangements with V and J called. Such tables lack part of the clones; where checked against another copy, unresolved V genes explain under half of the gap, and the rest is unexplained. V and J calls and clone size are copied from that table; D and trimming were computed from the DNA. The sample table holds under 2,500 clones, of which around 68% were seen once. The top ten clones comprise about 16% of the sample.

The sequencing input was bladder tissue. This clonotype was sampled from a human donor with a benign inflammatory bladder lesion. This chain joins TRBV19 to TRBJ2-3, and 9 junction bases match TRBD1. The bases read TGTGCCAGTACCCAGAGTGGGGACAGGGTGAGCACAGATACGCAGTATTTT. Its coded protein is CASTQSGDRVSTDTQYF.